Sequencing of this T cell receptor beta chain was carried out in a study of response to subunit inactivated influenza vaccine. Study outcomes and limitations: Seasonal influenza vaccination, on each occasion, was suggested by the authors to recruit few new T cells.

As regards this clonotype: The antigen remains undetermined.

V shed 7 bases, J shed 1 base, and the junction held 4 bases outside the gene matches. CDR1 and CDR2 (germline): SNHLY, FYNNEI. The length of the CDR3 is 14 residues. Via MiXCR, TCRdb re-called the RT-PCR reads, giving one row per CDR3 protein. Of 500,000 to 600,000 distinct CDR3 sequences in the sample, 14% were seen once. The rearrangement links TRBV2 to TRBJ2-5, with 9 bases identical to TRBD2. Sequencing was performed on PBMCs from blood, taken roughly 13 days after vaccination. The TCR sequence derives from a man between 45 and 60 years old who received an inactivated influenza vaccine. CDR3 protein: CASNIAGAQETQYF. In DNA form, the CDR3 reads TGTGCCAGCAATATAGCGGGGGCCCAAGAGACCCAGTACTTC.